This T cell receptor (beta chain) is from a study of Ad26.COV2.S vaccination and SARS-CoV-2 variants. Findings and caveats of the study: Similar non-spike TCR breadth was observed in recipients of vaccine and of placebo. Vaccinated individuals (as opposed to placebo recipients) had higher spike-specific TCR breadth. Reports say spike-specific CD8+ and CD4+ T cell responses covered substantial breadth after vaccination. The TCR breadth and depth analyses may have understated or missed part of the total T cell responses.

A note on this clone: Its target is not known.

The J segment lost 4 bases and the V segment lost 7 bases, leaving 11 bases of the junction unmatched. Germline lookup yields CDR1 MNHNY and CDR2 SVGAGI (reference sequence). This CDR3 has 15 amino acids. Data came from immunoSEQ multiplex PCR; TCRdb stores just in-frame clones and leaves some out. The top ten hold roughly 15% of the sample, which has 75,000 to 100,000 clones, more than 70% seen once. The sample here was peripheral blood, taken after recovery from COVID-19. The sequence came from a human donor who had recovered from COVID-19. J is TRBJ2-3 and V is TRBV6-6, with 7 nucleotides matching TRBD2. The CDR3 loop is CASTVAGYAADTQYF. For the CDR3, the DNA is TGTGCCAGCACTGTAGCGGGTTACGCGGCAGATACGCAGTATTTT.